This entry lists 9 T cell receptor beta chains sequenced from one sample in a study of neoadjuvant anti-PD-1 for oral cavity cancer. Stated time point: after neoadjuvant nivolumab, at surgical resection. Profiling relied on immunoSEQ multiplex PCR, and the TCRdb table lists in-frame clones only, not all of them. In the table there are 20,000 to 25,000 clones, 40% to 45% of which are singletons. Here the sequenced sample was tumor tissue, taken after nivolumab (anti-PD-1) treatment. The receptors were gathered from a person aged 35 to 85 with oral cavity squamous cell carcinoma.

This clone is judged medium-sized (0.01 to 0.1%). J is TRBJ2-5 and V is TRBV11-2; D not certain. CDR1 and CDR2 from the germline V gene are SGHAT and FQNNGV. Between the trimmed V and J ends, which lost 1 base and 5 bases, there was a span of 11 bases. The CDR3 is 14 residues long. CDR3 protein: CASSLGVSVETQYF. CDR3 bases: TGTGCCAGCAGCTTAGGGGTGTCTGTCGAGACCCAGTACTTC.

This clone was seen repeatedly, ten times or more. The chain joins TRBV28 to TRBJ1-1; no reliable D call. This CDR3 is 11 amino acids long. V lost 10 bases to trimming and J lost 4 bases, with 10 bases between them. CDR1 is MDHEN and CDR2 is SYDVKM in the germline V gene. As DNA, the CDR3 is TGTGCCATCGTGGTTGGCACTGAAGCTTTCTTT. It yields the protein CAIVVGTEAFF. The full variable domain, its missing parts supplied by reference TRBV28 and TRBJ1-1, is DVKVTQSSRYLVKRTGEKVFLECVQDMDHENMFWYRQDPGLGLRLIYFSYDVKMKEKGDIPEGYSVSREKKERFSLILESASTNQTSMYLCAIVVGTEAFFGQGTRLTVV.

The rearrangement joins TRBV7-2 to TRBJ1-2; D unresolved. Per the germline V gene, CDR1 is SGHTA and CDR2 is FQGNSA. V lost 5 bases and J 3 bases, leaving 10 bases between the germline ends. CDR3 size: 13 residues. Written as DNA, the CDR3 is TGTGCCAGCAGCCTTCCCGGCGACTATGGCTACACCTTC. Its translation is CASSLPGDYGYTF. Using reference TRBV7-2 and TRBJ1-2 for the parts outside the CDR3, the full variable domain is GAGVSQSPSNKVTEKGKDVELRCDPISGHTALYWYRQSLGQGLEFLIYFQGNSAPDKSGLPSDRFSAERTGGSVSTLTIQRTQQEDSAVYLCASSLPGDYGYTFGSGTRLTVV.

In this sample, this clone turned up once. The chain couples TRBV19 to TRBJ2-1; 8 positions match TRBD2. From germline, CDR1 is LNHDA and CDR2 SQIVND (reference sequence). V shed 10 bases, J shed 6 bases, and the junction held 14 bases outside the gene matches. The CDR3 contains 15 residues. DNA for the CDR3: TGTGCCACCGTTTTACTAGCGGAGTATGTCAATGAGCAGTTCTTC. Amino acid sequence: CATVLLAEYVNEQFF.

This sequence joins TRBV9 and TRBJ2-1; 9 positions agree with TRBD2. Germline V gene data show CDR1 as SGDLS and CDR2 as YYNGEE. The CDR3 covers 15 residues. V gave up 3 bases and J gave up 6 bases; unmatched junction bases: 7. The CDR3 spells CASSDGGGAVNEQFF. DNA of the CDR3: TGTGCCAGCAGCGACGGCGGGGGGGCCGTCAATGAGCAGTTCTTC.

There are many counts of this clone. The chain combines TRBV5-1 with TRBJ1-4, with 11 bases identical to TRBD1. The ends lost 0 bases at V and 7 bases at J; junction bases unmatched: 2. The germline gives CDR1 SGHRS, CDR2 YFSETQ. The CDR3 covers 15 residues. CDR3 in DNA: TGCGCCAGCAGCTTGGCTGGGACAGGGGGTGAAAAACTGTTTTTT. This encodes CASSLAGTGGEKLFF.

This clone was seen a few times. This sequence joins TRBV5-1 and TRBJ1-2; 9 bases agree with TRBD1. CDR1 and CDR2 from the germline V gene are SGHRS and YFSETQ. CDR3 length: 15 residues. Trimming removed 4 bases from V and 7 bases from J; junction bases left unmatched: 11. The CDR3 spells CASSEGQGFSFGYTF. DNA of the CDR3: TGCGCCAGCAGCGAGGGACAGGGATTTTCCTTTGGCTACACCTTC.

This clone was detected a few times. The chain recombines TRBV19 with TRBJ2-3; 7 nucleotides agree with TRBD2. Unmatched junction bases numbered 14, after V lost 5 bases and J lost 6 bases. This CDR3 spans 16 amino acids. The germline CDR1 and CDR2 sequences are LNHDA and SQIVND (reference sequence). In DNA, the CDR3 is TGTGCCAGTAGTTCCCAGCGGGGCCCGGCGGTTGATACGCAGTATTTT. Its translation: CASSSQRGPAVDTQYF. Drawing the rest from reference TRBV19 and TRBJ2-3, the complete variable domain is DGGITQSPKYLFRKEGQNVTLSCEQNLNHDAMYWYRQDPGQGLRLIYYSQIVNDFQKGDIAEGYSVSREKKESFPLTVTSAQKNPTAFYLCASSSQRGPAVDTQYFGPGTRLTVL.

The chain carries TRBV5-5 and TRBJ1-6; TRBD1 matches at 9 bases. The V segment lost 4 bases and the J segment 6 bases; nucleotides outside the gene matches: 14. CDR1 and CDR2 (germline): SGHKS, YYEKEE (reference sequence). The CDR3 is made up of 18 amino acids. In DNA form, the CDR3 reads TGTGCCAGCAGCACACTACCCCGGGACAGGGAAGGTAATTCACCCCTCCACTTT. Protein: CASSTLPRDREGNSPLHF.